The 28 T cell receptor beta chains listed next were all sequenced from one sample in a study of cytomegalovirus exposure and HLA in healthy donors. Method: immunoSEQ multiplex PCR; TCRdb's copy keeps in-frame clones and lacks some. The sample lists about 140,000 clones; around nine tenths were seen once. The sequenced material came from PBMCs. These receptors all come from a woman in her late teens or twenties in good health and CMV-seropositive.

The genes are TRBV5-1 and TRBJ2-3, with 8 bases lining up with TRBD2. The germline V gene has CDR1 SGHRS and CDR2 YFSETQ. With 4 bases clipped from V and 6 bases from J, the junction kept 4 bases outside the gene matches. The CDR3 spans 13 residues. CDR3 sequence: CASSGLAGDTQYF. In DNA form, the CDR3 reads TGCGCCAGCAGCGGACTAGCAGGGGATACGCAGTATTTT.

In its sample, this clone was seen once. J is TRBJ2-7 and V is TRBV5-1, with D tentatively TRBD1 (6 bases). CDR1 and CDR2 (germline): SGHRS, YFSETQ. The CDR3 sequence is 14 residues long. V dropped 0 bases and J dropped 3 bases, with 10 bases sitting between them. CDR3 protein: CASSLAGAGYEQYF. CDR3 DNA: TGCGCCAGCAGCTTGGCAGGGGCAGGCTACGAGCAGTACTTC.

This sequence joins TRBV19 and TRBJ1-5, with TRBD1 matching 8 bases. CDR1 is LNHDA and CDR2 is SQIVND in the germline V gene (reference sequence). The V segment lost 9 bases and the J segment 4 bases; nucleotides outside the gene matches: 5. The CDR3 is 13 amino acids. The CDR3: CASAGGSNQPQHF. The CDR3 DNA follows: TGTGCCAGCGCAGGGGGCTCTAATCAGCCCCAGCATTTT.

The chain uses TRBV7-9 and TRBJ2-1; the D is unclear. From germline, CDR1 is SEHNR and CDR2 FQNEAQ (reference sequence). V dropped 5 bases and J dropped 2 bases, with 13 bases sitting between them. This CDR3 is built from 15 residues. The CDR3 DNA sequence: TGTGCCAGCAGCCCGAGCGAGGTTGCCTACAATGAGCAGTTCTTC. It translates to CASSPSEVAYNEQFF.

As regards this clone: Other DNA sequences in this sample translate to the same CDR3. This sequence joins TRBV9 and TRBJ1-1; D is ambiguous. V lost 2 bases, J lost 3 bases, and 8 bases lay in between. The CDR3 has 13 amino acids. Looked up from germline, CDR1 is SGDLS and CDR2 is YYNGEE. In DNA form, the CDR3 reads TGTGCCAGCAGCGTTGGAGGCGACACTGAAGCTTTCTTT. Protein: CASSVGGDTEAFF.

The chain employs TRBV7-9 and TRBJ2-3; possible D gene TRBD1, 6 bases. Trimming removed 5 bases at V and 7 bases at J, with 19 bases between. Germline V gene sequence: CDR1 SEHNR, CDR2 FQNEAQ (reference sequence). The CDR3 length is 15 residues. CDR3 amino acids: CASSLRRGSSNTQYF. In DNA, the CDR3 is TGTGCCAGCAGCCTACGCAGGGGCTCCTCGAATACGCAGTATTTT.

This chain connects TRBV19 to TRBJ1-6; 8 bases line up with TRBD1. Germline lookup yields CDR1 LNHDA and CDR2 SQIVND (reference sequence). V lost 0 bases to trimming and J lost 8 bases; unmatched junction nucleotides: 6. CDR3 length: 16 residues. CDR3 sequence reads: CASSIDNGQGHSPLHF. CDR3 bases: TGTGCCAGTAGTATAGATAACGGACAGGGCCATTCACCCCTCCACTTT.

J is TRBJ2-3 and V is TRBV27, with D possibly TRBD2 on 6 matching bases. Trimming stripped 2 bases from V and 1 base from J, with 10 bases between. Germline V gene lookup returns CDR1 MNHEY and CDR2 SMNVEV (reference sequence). The CDR3 is 15 amino acids. The CDR3 sequence is CASSLLATRTDTQYF. For the CDR3, the DNA is TGTGCCAGCAGTTTACTAGCGACTCGCACAGATACGCAGTATTTT.

The chain combines TRBV28 with TRBJ2-7; D may be TRBD2 (6 bases). This CDR3 has 13 amino acids. Deletions cut 2 bases from V and 3 bases from J, with 8 bases between. Germline V lookup: CDR1 MDHEN, CDR2 SYDVKM. The CDR3 is CASSLQAGYEQYF. The CDR3 nucleotides are TGTGCCAGCAGTTTACAAGCGGGCTACGAGCAGTACTTC.

The chain combines TRBV11-2 with TRBJ2-5; no clear D. CDR1 and CDR2 from the germline V gene are SGHAT and FQNNGV. V gave up 0 bases and J gave up 7 bases, with 9 bases separating them. The length of the CDR3 is 13 residues. The CDR3 sequence: CASSLDSTPTQYF. DNA for the CDR3: TGTGCCAGCAGCTTAGATAGCACCCCGACCCAGTACTTC.

V gene TRBV4-1 combines with J gene TRBJ1-1, with D tentatively TRBD1 (6 bases). V lost 1 base to trimming and J lost 2 bases, with 8 bases between them. The CDR3 has 14 residues. Germline V gene data show CDR1 as MGHRA and CDR2 as YSYEKL. The CDR3 nucleotides are TGCGCCAGCAGCCAAGGAGGGGGTAACACTGAAGCTTTCTTT. This gives the protein CASSQGGGNTEAFF.

The chain couples TRBV9 to TRBJ2-3, with a possible D match to TRBD1 (6 bases). Trimming removed 1 base from V and 5 bases from J, with 17 bases in between. The length of the CDR3 is 16 residues. Germline V lookup: CDR1 SGDLS, CDR2 YYNGEE. CDR3 amino acids: CASSVRNAGVGDTQYF. For the CDR3, the DNA is TGTGCCAGCAGCGTAAGGAATGCAGGGGTGGGAGATACGCAGTATTTT.

The chain is built from TRBV7-3 and TRBJ1-1, with D unresolved. V was trimmed by 1 base and J by 7 bases, leaving 13 bases between them. The CDR3 contains 14 residues. The germline gives CDR1 SGHTA, CDR2 FQGTGA. CDR3 amino acids: CASSLNPGRDEAFF. The CDR3 coding sequence is TGTGCCAGCAGCTTAAACCCTGGGCGAGATGAAGCTTTCTTT.

The CDR3, as DNA: TGTGCCAGCAGCGTGGGACTAGCGGAGTTCAATGAGCAGTTCTTC. Amino acid sequence: CASSVGLAEFNEQFF. The chain is built from TRBV9 and TRBJ2-1; 11 nucleotides agree with TRBD2. The junction had 4 bases not matched to a gene; V was cut back by 2 bases and J by 6 bases. The CDR3 contains 15 residues. Germline V gene data show CDR1 as SGDLS and CDR2 as YYNGEE.

This clone was picked up a small number of times. The chain couples TRBV10-3 to TRBJ2-7, with D maybe TRBD2 (5 bases). The CDR3 is 13 amino acids. Germline values: CDR1 ENHRY, CDR2 SYGVKD. The V end lost 4 bases, the J end lost 3 bases, and 10 bases lay between the germline ends. CDR3 region: CAISASRDYEQYF. The CDR3 nucleotides are TGTGCCATCAGTGCAAGCCGGGACTACGAGCAGTACTTC.

The rearrangement uses TRBV30 and TRBJ2-1; maybe TRBD2 (5 bases). The germline gives CDR1 GTSNPN, CDR2 SVGIG (reference sequence). Trimming stripped 3 bases from V and 3 bases from J, with 9 bases between. The CDR3 is 13 residues long. CDR3 DNA: TGTGCCTGGAGGGTGGAGGTCTACAATGAGCAGTTCTTC. Protein: CAWRVEVYNEQFF.

The chain carries TRBV28 and TRBJ1-1; no clear D. Trimming removed 6 bases from V and 8 bases from J, with 19 bases in between. The CDR3 is 14 amino acids. Germline CDR1 is MDHEN and CDR2 is SYDVKM. The CDR3 nucleotides read TGTGCCAGCAGGGCGGACTCAAACACAATGGAAGCTTTCTTT. Translation: CASRADSNTMEAFF.

Only one count was recorded for this clone. V and J are TRBV29-1 and TRBJ2-7; no clear D gene. Germline V gives CDR1 SQVTM, CDR2 ANQGSEA. V was cut by 7 bases and J by 3 bases, with 13 bases left in between. This CDR3 has 12 amino acids. The CDR3 here is CSATSTGYEQYF. The DNA of the CDR3 is TGCAGCGCCACCTCTACGGGCTACGAGCAGTACTTC.

This chain connects TRBV7-8 to TRBJ2-7; 13 bases line up with TRBD2. CDR3 length: 15 amino acids. V shed 3 bases, J shed 2 bases, and the junction held 1 base outside the gene matches. The germline V gene has CDR1 SGHVS and CDR2 FQNEAQ. The CDR3 DNA follows: TGTGCCAGCAGCTTCGGGACTAGCGGGGCCTACGAGCAGTACTTC. This codes for CASSFGTSGAYEQYF.

This chain joins TRBV11-3 and TRBJ1-1, with unresolved D. Looked up from germline, CDR1 is SGHNT and CDR2 is YENEEA. This CDR3 is built from 13 residues. V was trimmed by 2 bases and J by 5 bases, leaving 9 bases between them. CDR3 sequence reads: CASSLYGQTEAFF. Here the CDR3 DNA reads TGTGCCAGCAGCTTATATGGGCAGACTGAAGCTTTCTTT. The full variable domain, its missing parts supplied by reference TRBV11-3 and TRBJ1-1, is EAGVVQSPRYKIIEKKQPVAFWCNPISGHNTLYWYLQNLGQGPELLIRYENEEAVDDSQLPKDRFSAERLKGVDSTLKIQPAELGDSAVYLCASSLYGQTEAFFGQGTRLTVV.

V and J are TRBV7-2 and TRBJ2-1; 8 nucleotides align to TRBD2. V gave up 2 bases and J gave up 6 bases; unmatched junction bases: 6. The CDR3 covers 15 residues. Germline V gives CDR1 SGHTA, CDR2 FQGNSA. As DNA, the CDR3 is TGTGCCAGCAGCTTACTGGGACTAGTTTTCAATGAGCAGTTCTTC. This sequence encodes CASSLLGLVFNEQFF.

The chain recombines TRBV28 with TRBJ2-7; D may be TRBD2 (7 bases). Trimming left V 3 bases short and J 2 bases short, with 11 bases between. The CDR3 covers 14 residues. CDR1 and CDR2 from the germline V gene are MDHEN and SYDVKM. This CDR3 is CASSLAGAPYEQYF. CDR3 nucleotides: TGTGCCAGCAGTTTGGCGGGGGCCCCCTACGAGCAGTACTTC. Based on the CDR3 plus reference TRBV28 and TRBJ2-7, the full variable domain is DVKVTQSSRYLVKRTGEKVFLECVQDMDHENMFWYRQDPGLGLRLIYFSYDVKMKEKGDIPEGYSVSREKKERFSLILESASTNQTSMYLCASSLAGAPYEQYFGPGTRLTVT.

This clone is a singleton in its sample. The genes are TRBV28 and TRBJ1-2; 10 bases match TRBD1. CDR3 length equals 14 residues. J was trimmed by 5 bases and V by 10 bases; bases with no gene match: 10. CDR1 and CDR2 (germline): MDHEN, SYDVKM. The CDR3 DNA reads TGTGCCACTTCCCGACAGGGGGCACATTATGGCTACACCTTC. It is translated as CATSRQGAHYGYTF.

V usage is TRBV2 and J usage is TRBJ1-2, with 7 nucleotides matching TRBD1. Germline values: CDR1 SNHLY, CDR2 FYNNEI. J gave up 6 bases and V 6 bases, and 7 bases lay outside the gene matches. There are 13 residues in the CDR3. The CDR3: CASSLQGSNGYTF. The CDR3 region has the DNA TGTGCCAGCAGCCTACAGGGGAGTAATGGCTACACCTTC.

The sample holds one count of this clone. The gene calls are TRBV7-3 and TRBJ2-3, with 8 bases identical to TRBD2. This CDR3 is built from 16 residues. The germline V gene has CDR1 SGHTA and CDR2 FQGTGA. V lost 1 base to trimming and J lost 5 bases; unmatched junction nucleotides: 8. The CDR3 sequence is CASSLRGAGAGDTQYF. CDR3 nucleotides: TGTGCCAGCAGCTTAAGGGGAGCGGGAGCCGGAGATACGCAGTATTTT.

The V and J genes are TRBV5-1 and TRBJ1-4; 7 bases are a match to TRBD1. Germline V gene data show CDR1 as SGHRS and CDR2 as YFSETQ. This CDR3 region has 14 residues. The J segment lost 2 bases and the V segment lost 5 bases, leaving 3 bases of the junction unmatched. Here the CDR3 reads CASRGQATNEKLFF. CDR3 in DNA: TGCGCCAGCAGAGGACAGGCTACTAATGAAAAACTGTTTTTT.

On this clone itself: Germline is not matched at one junction end, which may reflect a read error. V gene TRBV7-7 combines with J gene TRBJ2-2, with D perhaps matching TRBD1 (6 bases). The CDR3 spans 14 residues. Germline V gives CDR1 SSHAT, CDR2 FNYEAQ (reference sequence). This CDR3 reads CASSRTRGTGELFF. DNA for the CDR3: TGTGCTAGCAGTCGGACCAGGGGCACCGGGGAGCTGTTTTTT.

The chain uses TRBV7-8 and TRBJ1-5; no definite D call. Trimming stripped 2 bases from V and 5 bases from J, with 7 bases between. CDR1 and CDR2 (germline): SGHVS, FQNEAQ. CDR3 length: 13 amino acids. The CDR3 is CASSLQRDQPQHF. DNA of the CDR3: TGTGCCAGCAGCTTACAACGGGATCAGCCCCAGCATTTT.